The 29 T cell receptor beta chains below all came from one sample that was sequenced in a study of blood T cell repertoires in COVID-19. TCRdb keeps only in-frame clones here, not all; method: immunoSEQ multiplex PCR. Of around 120,000 clones in the sample, approximately 84% were seen once. The source material was peripheral blood. Receptor source: a human donor in a cohort sampled during active COVID-19.

The chain combines TRBV5-5 with TRBJ2-7, with a possible D match to TRBD1 (6 bases). The V and J ends lost 0 bases and 4 bases respectively, with 11 bases between them. The CDR3 extends over 14 amino acids. Germline CDR1 is SGHKS and CDR2 is YYEKEE (reference sequence). In DNA form, the CDR3 reads TGTGCCAGCAGCTTGGCCATACAGGGTTACGAGCAGTACTTC. Translation: CASSLAIQGYEQYF.

The chain links TRBV6-6 to TRBJ1-6, with 10 bases matching TRBD1. The germline CDR1 and CDR2 sequences are MNHNY and SVGAGI (reference sequence). The V segment lost 2 bases and the J segment 7 bases; nucleotides outside the gene matches: 5. The CDR3 spans 16 residues. CDR3 amino acids: CASSYGRDRGNSPLHF. DNA of the CDR3: TGTGCCAGCAGTTACGGTAGGGACAGGGGCAATTCACCCCTCCACTTT.

The chain recombines TRBV6-5 with TRBJ2-3; D not certain. Trimming stripped 4 bases from V and 5 bases from J, with 16 bases between. This CDR3 contains 15 residues. Germline V gene data show CDR1 as MNHEY and CDR2 as SVGAGI. The chain's CDR3 is CASSSFLQALDTQYF. For the CDR3, the DNA is TGTGCCAGCAGTTCTTTCCTCCAGGCGTTAGATACGCAGTATTTT.

The chain uses TRBV7-6 and TRBJ2-1, with 7 bases fitting TRBD2. Losses at the gene ends were 5 bases for V and 10 bases for J; bases not matched to a gene: 11. This CDR3 spans 14 amino acids. Germline V gene lookup returns CDR1 SGHVS and CDR2 FNYEAQ. CDR3 nucleotide sequence: TGTGCCAGCAGCCGAGGGGCGACTAGCTTAGAGCAGTTCTTC. Residues: CASSRGATSLEQFF.

This chain links TRBV27 with TRBJ2-1; D call uncertain. Germline CDR1 and CDR2: MNHEY and SMNVEV (reference sequence). The CDR3 is made up of 14 amino acids. V was pared by 1 base and J by 6 bases, with 10 bases between. This CDR3 reads CASSLLYSLNEQFF. The CDR3 DNA follows: TGTGCCAGCAGTTTATTATACTCACTCAATGAGCAGTTCTTC.

The J gene is TRBJ2-1, the V gene TRBV20-1, with no clear D. The CDR3 consists of 11 residues. Between the trimmed V and J ends, which lost 5 bases and 9 bases, there was a span of 11 bases. Germline-derived CDR1 and CDR2 are DFQATT and SNEGSKA (reference sequence). The CDR3 region is CSARVAIEQFF. The CDR3, as DNA: TGCAGTGCTCGGGTTGCGATTGAGCAGTTCTTC.

The CDR3: CASTPGQLYEQYF. The DNA for the CDR3 is TGTGCCAGCACCCCAGGACAACTCTACGAGCAGTACTTC. This chain joins TRBV6-6 and TRBJ2-7, with D maybe TRBD1 (5 bases). Germline V gene sequence: CDR1 MNHNY, CDR2 SVGAGI (reference sequence). The CDR3 spans 13 residues. V dropped 7 bases and J dropped 3 bases, with 13 bases sitting between them.

V usage is TRBV7-2 and J usage is TRBJ1-1; D not certain. CDR3 length: 13 residues. Trimming pared 5 bases from V and 1 base from J, leaving 8 bases between. Germline assignment: CDR1 SGHTA and CDR2 FQGNSA. CDR3 loop: CASSAGENTEAFF. CDR3 nucleotide sequence: TGTGCCAGCAGCGCCGGGGAGAACACTGAAGCTTTCTTT.

The chain recombines TRBV2 with TRBJ2-1; perhaps TRBD2 as D (5 bases). Looked up from germline, CDR1 is SNHLY and CDR2 is FYNNEI. V was trimmed by 2 bases and J by 3 bases, leaving 8 bases between them. The CDR3 covers 14 residues. CDR3 coding DNA: TGTGCCAGCAGTGAAACCCGGGGCTACAATGAGCAGTTCTTC. Amino acids: CASSETRGYNEQFF.

The chain links TRBV4-1 to TRBJ1-1; D unresolved. This CDR3 spans 13 amino acids. The V and J ends lost 7 bases and 0 bases respectively, with 9 bases between them. CDR1 MGHRA and CDR2 YSYEKL come from the germline V gene. CDR3 nucleotides: TGCGCCAGCACTTCCACACTGAACACTGAAGCTTTCTTT. It translates to CASTSTLNTEAFF.

This clone showed up just once. The CDR3 coding sequence is TGTGCCAGCATCGGGATAGACAGGGAGCACTATGGCTACACCTTC. Its protein product is CASIGIDREHYGYTF. V and J are TRBV6-6 and TRBJ1-2; 7 bases line up with TRBD1. Germline-derived CDR1 and CDR2 are MNHNY and SVGAGI (reference sequence). This CDR3 is built from 15 residues. The junction had 11 bases not matched to a gene; V was cut back by 7 bases and J by 3 bases.

The V gene is TRBV19, the J gene TRBJ2-4, with D possibly matching TRBD2 (6 bases). CDR1 and CDR2 (germline): LNHDA, SQIVND (reference sequence). The germline V and J ends were trimmed by 5 bases and 6 bases, with 14 bases remaining between them. This CDR3 has 14 amino acids. CDR3 sequence reads: CASSLTPGLNIQYF. CDR3 sequence (DNA): TGTGCCAGTAGTCTAACCCCGGGACTAAACATTCAGTACTTC.

This sequence joins TRBV11-2 and TRBJ2-7, with D unresolved. The CDR3 covers 18 residues. Germline V gene lookup returns CDR1 SGHAT and CDR2 FQNNGV. V lost 3 bases and J lost 0, with 21 bases in between. The CDR3 DNA is TGTGCCAGCAGCTTTCCCCCGGAGACGGTCCTGAGCTCCTACGAGCAGTACTTC. This gives the protein CASSFPPETVLSSYEQYF.

This chain uses TRBV29-1 with TRBJ1-1; TRBD1 might be the D (6 bases). This CDR3 is built from 13 residues. Per germline, CDR1 SQVTM and CDR2 ANQGSEA. Trimming took off 4 bases at V and 2 bases at J, with 11 bases between the two ends. DNA for the CDR3: TGCAGCGTTGGGGGGGGCTTTAACACTGAAGCTTTCTTT. Residues: CSVGGGFNTEAFF. The whole variable domain, remainder taken from reference TRBV29-1 and TRBJ1-1, is SAVISQKPSRDICQRGTSLTIQCQVDSQVTMMFWYRQQPGQSLTLIATANQGSEATYESGFVIDKFPISRPNLTFSTLTVSNMSPEDSSIYLCSVGGGFNTEAFFGQGTRLTVV.

This clone has only a few counts. The J gene is TRBJ1-1, the V gene TRBV12-3 or TRBV12-4; 7 nucleotides agree with TRBD1. V lost 5 bases to trimming and J lost 5 bases; unmatched junction nucleotides: 5. The CDR3 loop spans 13 amino acids. The CDR3 reads CASSTTGRTEAFF. Here the CDR3 DNA reads TGTGCCAGCAGTACGACAGGGCGTACTGAAGCTTTCTTT.

This clone is termed medium-sized. This chain connects TRBV4-1 to TRBJ2-7; 11 nucleotides align to TRBD2. Germline CDR1 MGHRA, CDR2 YSYEKL. The CDR3 has 15 amino acids. V trimming: 2 bases; J trimming: 1 base; junction bases outside the gene matches: 1. CDR3 sequence (DNA): TGCGCCAGCAGCCAACTAGCGGGGGGATCCTACGAGCAGTACTTC. Translated, it gives CASSQLAGGSYEQYF.

This clone appeared a single time. J is TRBJ1-1 and V is TRBV6-1; D is unclear. V was pared by 2 bases and J by 2 bases, with 9 bases between. CDR1 and CDR2 from the germline V gene are MNHNS and SASEGT. This CDR3 has 14 residues. The CDR3 protein is CASSESGRNTEAFF. CDR3 DNA: TGTGCCAGCAGTGAATCTGGCAGAAACACTGAAGCTTTCTTT.

There are a few counts of this clone. The V and J genes are TRBV4-1 and TRBJ2-2, with 10 bases aligning to TRBD1. V lost 1 base, J lost 5 bases, and 7 bases stayed unmatched. This CDR3 region has 17 residues. Germline V gene data show CDR1 as MGHRA and CDR2 as YSYEKL. The CDR3 DNA reads TGCGCCAGCAGCCAAGGCCCGGGGACAGGGGAAACCGGGGAGCTGTTTTTT. Residues: CASSQGPGTGETGELFF.

The chain has TRBV27 and TRBJ2-1; D remains ambiguous. Per the germline V gene, CDR1 is MNHEY and CDR2 is SMNVEV (reference sequence). Trimming cost V 10 bases and J 3 bases, with 25 bases left between them. This CDR3 spans 17 amino acids. The CDR3 loop is CATPRPLTGVGYNEQFF. CDR3 DNA sequence: TGTGCCACCCCTCGGCCTCTCACGGGTGTCGGCTACAATGAGCAGTTCTTC.

The rearrangement joins TRBV5-6 to TRBJ2-7; 9 nucleotides align to TRBD1. The ends lost 4 bases at V and 3 bases at J; junction bases unmatched: 5. The germline gives CDR1 SGHDT, CDR2 YYEEEE. The CDR3 extends over 14 amino acids. For the CDR3, the DNA is TGTGCCAGCAGCGCCGGGACAGGGTACTACGAGCAGTACTTC. The encoded protein is CASSAGTGYYEQYF.

The chain recombines TRBV7-7 with TRBJ2-5, with D tentatively TRBD1 (5 bases). This CDR3 region has 13 residues. V dropped 5 bases and J dropped 5 bases, with 12 bases sitting between them. In germline, CDR1 is SSHAT, CDR2 FNYEAQ (reference sequence). For the CDR3, the DNA is TGTGCCAGCAGCGCACAGGTTCTGGAGACCCAGTACTTC. This sequence encodes CASSAQVLETQYF.

This chain links TRBV5-4 with TRBJ2-1, with 8 bases aligning to TRBD2. CDR1 and CDR2 from the germline V gene are SGHNT and YYREEE (reference sequence). CDR3 length: 17 residues. J was trimmed by 4 bases and V by 2 bases; bases with no gene match: 11. The CDR3: CASSFWVGAGGYNEQFF. In DNA form, the CDR3 reads TGTGCCAGCAGCTTTTGGGTCGGGGCGGGGGGTTACAATGAGCAGTTCTTC.

The chain recombines TRBV18 with TRBJ2-1; the D is unclear. Germline V lookup: CDR1 KGHSH, CDR2 LQKENI. V lost 1 base, J lost 8 bases, and 6 bases lay in between. The CDR3 runs 12 residues. The CDR3 spells CASSPLTYEQFF. The CDR3, as DNA: TGTGCCAGCTCACCACTCACATATGAGCAGTTCTTC.

Only one count was recorded for this clone. This rearrangement joins TRBV12-3 or TRBV12-4 to TRBJ1-2, with D perhaps matching TRBD1 (6 bases). This CDR3 is built from 13 residues. Trimming took 5 bases from V and 4 from J, leaving 11 bases between them. The CDR3 nucleotides are TGTGCCAGCAGTCCCGGACAGAGCTATGGCTACACCTTC. Its translation is CASSPGQSYGYTF.

In this sample, this clone turned up once. The chain employs TRBV6-5 and TRBJ1-5, with 8 bases lining up with TRBD1. The CDR3 length is 14 residues. The germline gives CDR1 MNHEY, CDR2 SVGAGI. V shed 6 bases, J shed 5 bases, and the junction held 6 bases outside the gene matches. The CDR3 region is CASSGYRGDQPQHF. CDR3 coding DNA: TGTGCCAGCAGCGGATACAGGGGGGATCAGCCCCAGCATTTT.

In nucleotides, the CDR3 is TGTGCCAGCAGCCCTACAGTGCGGGGGGAAAAACTGTTTTTT. Protein: CASSPTVRGEKLFF. The chain is built from TRBV7-9 and TRBJ1-4; tentatively, D is TRBD1 (5 bases). Germline CDR1 and CDR2: SEHNR and FQNEAQ (reference sequence). The germline V and J ends were trimmed by 5 bases and 8 bases, with 15 bases remaining between them. The CDR3 totals 14 residues.

V is TRBV7-3 and J is TRBJ2-3; maybe TRBD2 (6 bases). The CDR3 covers 14 residues. CDR1 SGHTA and CDR2 FQGTGA come from the germline V gene. Trimming took off 3 bases at V and 2 bases at J, with 9 bases between the two ends. The CDR3 DNA reads as TGTGCCAGCAGCTTTAGCGGCCCCACAGATACGCAGTATTTT. This encodes CASSFSGPTDTQYF.

V and J are TRBV4-3 and TRBJ1-2; D call uncertain. The CDR3 totals 15 residues. Germline CDR1 is LGHNA and CDR2 is YSLEER. V dropped 0 bases and J dropped 4 bases, with 12 bases sitting between them. CDR3 in DNA: TGCGCCAGCAGCCAAGACCAACTAGTAAGCTATGGCTACACCTTC. It translates to CASSQDQLVSYGYTF.

The genes are TRBV2 and TRBJ2-2, with D perhaps matching TRBD2 (5 bases). Trimming removed 7 bases at V and 1 base at J, with 13 bases between. Germline V gene lookup returns CDR1 SNHLY and CDR2 FYNNEI. The CDR3 extends over 15 amino acids. CDR3 sequence: CASKRGLLNTGELFF. The CDR3 DNA sequence: TGTGCCAGCAAACGGGGTCTCCTGAACACCGGGGAGCTGTTTTTT.